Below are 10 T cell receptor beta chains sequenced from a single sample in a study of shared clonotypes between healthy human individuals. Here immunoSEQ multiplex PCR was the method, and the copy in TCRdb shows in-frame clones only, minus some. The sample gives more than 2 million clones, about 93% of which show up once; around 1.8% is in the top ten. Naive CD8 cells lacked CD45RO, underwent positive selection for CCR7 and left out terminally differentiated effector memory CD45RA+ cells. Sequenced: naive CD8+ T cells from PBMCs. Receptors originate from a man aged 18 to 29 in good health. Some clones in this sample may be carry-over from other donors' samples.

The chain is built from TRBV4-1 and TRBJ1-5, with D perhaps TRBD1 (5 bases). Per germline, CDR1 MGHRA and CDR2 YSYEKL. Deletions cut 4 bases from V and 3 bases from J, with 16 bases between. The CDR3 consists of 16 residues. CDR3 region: CASSRGPGLINQPQHF. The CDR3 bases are TGCGCCAGCAGCCGGGGACCGGGACTGATCAATCAGCCCCAGCATTTT.

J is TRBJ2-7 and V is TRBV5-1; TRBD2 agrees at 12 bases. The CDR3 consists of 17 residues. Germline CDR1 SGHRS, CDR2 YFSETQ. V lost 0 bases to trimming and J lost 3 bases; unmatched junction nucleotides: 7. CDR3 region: CASSLEKLTSGSYEQYF. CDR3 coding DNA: TGCGCCAGCAGCTTGGAAAAGTTGACTAGCGGGAGCTACGAGCAGTACTTC.

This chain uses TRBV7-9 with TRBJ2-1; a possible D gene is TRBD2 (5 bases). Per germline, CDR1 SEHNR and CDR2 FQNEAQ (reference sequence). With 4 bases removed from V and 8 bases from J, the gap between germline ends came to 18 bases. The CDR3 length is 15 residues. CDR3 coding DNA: TGTGCCAGCAGCTCGGTCTTTGGGAGAGGCCATGAGCAGTTCTTC. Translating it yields CASSSVFGRGHEQFF.

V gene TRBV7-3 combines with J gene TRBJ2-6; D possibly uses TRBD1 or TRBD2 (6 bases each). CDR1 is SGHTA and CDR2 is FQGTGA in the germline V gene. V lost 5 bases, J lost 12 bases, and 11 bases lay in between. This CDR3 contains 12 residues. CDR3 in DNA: TGTGCCAGCAGCCCGGGGGCGGGCGTCCTGACTTTC. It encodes CASSPGAGVLTF.

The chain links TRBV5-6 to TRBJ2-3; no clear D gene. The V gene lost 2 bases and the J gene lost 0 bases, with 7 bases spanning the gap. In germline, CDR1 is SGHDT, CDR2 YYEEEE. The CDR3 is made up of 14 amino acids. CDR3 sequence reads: CASSFVSSTDTQYF. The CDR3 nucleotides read TGTGCCAGCAGCTTCGTCAGCAGCACAGATACGCAGTATTTT.

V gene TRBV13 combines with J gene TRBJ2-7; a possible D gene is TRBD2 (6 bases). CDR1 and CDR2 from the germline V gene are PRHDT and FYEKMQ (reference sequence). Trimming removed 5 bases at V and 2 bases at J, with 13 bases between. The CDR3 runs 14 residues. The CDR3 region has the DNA TGTGCCAGCAGCCGAGGCGGGGTGGCCTACGAGCAGTACTTC. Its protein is CASSRGGVAYEQYF.

The CDR3 sequence: CASSPLGSSYNEQFF. The CDR3 coding sequence is TGTGCCAGCAGCCCCCTGGGAAGCTCCTACAATGAGCAGTTCTTC. This sequence joins TRBV6-5 and TRBJ2-1; no firm D call. CDR3 size: 15 residues. Trimming took 6 bases from V and 0 from J, leaving 12 bases between them. Germline V gene data show CDR1 as MNHEY and CDR2 as SVGAGI.

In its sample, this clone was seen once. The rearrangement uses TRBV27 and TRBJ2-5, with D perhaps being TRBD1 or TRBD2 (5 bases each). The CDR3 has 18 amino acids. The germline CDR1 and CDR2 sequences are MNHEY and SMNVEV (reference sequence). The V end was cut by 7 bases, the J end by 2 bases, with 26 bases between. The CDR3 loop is CASMVADPGVGGQETQYF. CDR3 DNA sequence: TGTGCCAGCATGGTAGCCGACCCAGGAGTTGGGGGACAAGAGACCCAGTACTTC.

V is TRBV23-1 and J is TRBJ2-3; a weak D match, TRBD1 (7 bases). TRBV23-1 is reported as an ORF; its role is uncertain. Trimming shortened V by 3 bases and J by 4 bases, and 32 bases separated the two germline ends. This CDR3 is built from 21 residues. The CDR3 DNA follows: TGCGCCAGCAGTCACACCCAGGGGGAACAGGAATGGGGGAGGCCCCCAGATACGCAGTATTTT. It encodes CASSHTQGEQEWGRPPDTQYF.

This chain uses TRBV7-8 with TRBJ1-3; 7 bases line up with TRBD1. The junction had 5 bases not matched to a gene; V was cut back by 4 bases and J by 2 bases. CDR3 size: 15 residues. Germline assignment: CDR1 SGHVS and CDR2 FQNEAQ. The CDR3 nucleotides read TGTGCCAGCAGCTCTGAACAGGGGCCTGGAAACACCATATATTTT. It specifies CASSSEQGPGNTIYF.